Each of the 30 T cell receptor beta chains below was sequenced from the same sample in a study of response to subunit inactivated influenza vaccine. TCRdb itself ran the RT-PCR reads through MiXCR, one entry per CDR3 protein. The table records approximately 500,000 distinct CDR3 sequences, under 25% of them present only once. This same sample was also taken into another study, of T cells expressing NK-cell markers. That paper adds: Scientists made TCR beta cDNA using 5'RACE template switching with UMIs.

The sample consisted of CD4+ T cells sorted from PBMCs, taken roughly 13 days after vaccination. Every receptor here comes from a man aged 45 to 65 who received an inactivated influenza vaccine.

The chain is built from TRBV28 and TRBJ1-5; D is undetermined. Germline CDR1 and CDR2: MDHEN and SYDVKM. The CDR3 has 15 residues. V dropped 7 bases and J dropped 4 bases, with 17 bases sitting between them. This CDR3 is CASTLAGVGNQPQHF. The DNA for the CDR3 is TGTGCCAGCACCCTGGCCGGGGTAGGGAATCAGCCCCAGCATTTT.

This clonotype was observed a few times. This chain connects TRBV7-2 to TRBJ1-1; D is perhaps TRBD1 (6 bases). The germline V gene has CDR1 SGHTA and CDR2 FQGNSA. The CDR3 totals 11 residues. Trimming shortened V by 3 bases and J by 9 bases, and 8 bases separated the two germline ends. The CDR3 coding sequence is TGTGCCAGCAGCTTGGACAGAAAAGCTTTCTTT. Translation: CASSLDRKAFF. The full variable domain, in which reference TRBV7-2 and TRBJ1-1 provide the parts outside the CDR3, is GAGVSQSPSNKVTEKGKDVELRCDPISGHTALYWYRQSLGQGLEFLIYFQGNSAPDKSGLPSDRFSAERTGGSVSTLTIQRTQQEDSAVYLCASSLDRKAFFGQGTRLTVV.

This chain links TRBV5-6 with TRBJ1-6; D gene ambiguous. Trimming shortened V by 2 bases and J by 7 bases, and 22 bases separated the two germline ends. This CDR3 comprises 18 residues. Germline V CDR1 and CDR2: SGHDT, YYEEEE. DNA of the CDR3: TGTGCCAGCAGCTTTAGGGTGAGGACGGATACACGGAATTCACCCCTCCACTTT. This sequence encodes CASSFRVRTDTRNSPLHF.

The rearrangement joins TRBV11-2 to TRBJ2-1; 10 bases fit TRBD2. The V gene end was trimmed by 3 bases and the J gene end by 4 bases; junction bases not matched to a gene: 18. The CDR3 spans 20 residues. Germline CDR1 is SGHAT and CDR2 is FQNNGV. DNA for the CDR3: TGTGCCAGCAGCTTTAGGACAGTTCCTAGCGGGAGAACCGAGTACAATGAGCAGTTCTTC. Amino acids: CASSFRTVPSGRTEYNEQFF.

The table lists this clonotype with a few counts. The chain employs TRBV7-2 and TRBJ1-3; unclear D gene. Per the germline V gene, CDR1 is SGHTA and CDR2 is FQGNSA. The CDR3 runs to 13 residues. Trimming removed 3 bases from V and 6 bases from J, with 9 bases in between. The CDR3, as DNA: TGTGCCAGCAGCTTCGGGCCCGCAAACACCATATATTTT. This codes for CASSFGPANTIYF.

The table lists this clonotype with a few counts. V gene TRBV18 combines with J gene TRBJ2-2; either TRBD1 or TRBD2 may supply D (5 bases each). Germline CDR1 is KGHSH and CDR2 is LQKENI. The CDR3 is made up of 16 amino acids. Trimming shortened V by 4 bases and J by 2 bases, and 14 bases separated the two germline ends. The CDR3: CASSLSGTDNTGELFF. For the CDR3, the DNA is TGTGCCAGCTCACTGTCCGGGACGGACAACACCGGGGAGCTGTTTTTT.

This clonotype was recorded a few times. The chain employs TRBV12-3 or TRBV12-4 and TRBJ2-1, with D uncertain. The CDR3 sequence is 13 residues long. V was shortened by 1 base and J by 7 bases, with 8 bases between the two germline ends. CDR3 bases: TGTGCCAGCAGTTTAGGTTTGCCGAATGAGCAGTTCTTC. Translating it yields CASSLGLPNEQFF.

J is TRBJ2-1 and V is TRBV20-1; TRBD2 aligns across 13 bases. The CDR3 consists of 14 residues. The germline V gene has CDR1 DFQATT and CDR2 SNEGSKA (reference sequence). Losses at the gene ends were 6 bases for V and 5 bases for J; bases not matched to a gene: 4. The CDR3 nucleotides are TGCAGTGCCACCGGGACTAGCGGGAACAATGAGCAGTTCTTC. This translates into CSATGTSGNNEQFF.

Many counts were recorded for this clonotype. The V gene is TRBV29-1, the J gene TRBJ1-2; D is perhaps TRBD1 (6 bases). The CDR3 totals 12 residues. Trimming pared 7 bases from V and 8 bases from J, leaving 17 bases between. The germline V gene encodes CDR1 SQVTM and CDR2 ANQGSEA. The DNA of the CDR3 is TGCAGCGCGTTGGGCCAGGGGACAGGCTACACCTTC. Amino acids: CSALGQGTGYTF.

This clonotype showed up many times. The rearrangement links TRBV24-1 to TRBJ2-1; no clear D gene. V was pared by 2 bases and J by 6 bases, with 16 bases between. The CDR3 sequence is 16 residues long. Germline CDR1 is KGHDR and CDR2 is SFDVKD. The CDR3 DNA reads as TGTGCCACCAGTGATTCGGGCAGAGCCCTGGGCAATGAGCAGTTCTTC. As protein: CATSDSGRALGNEQFF.

The chain links TRBV28 to TRBJ2-1; a weak D match, TRBD2 (5 bases). Trimming cost V 5 bases and J 4 bases, with 12 bases left between them. The CDR3 loop spans 14 amino acids. In germline, CDR1 is MDHEN, CDR2 SYDVKM. DNA for the CDR3: TGTGCCAGCAGTCCCCCCGGGGAGTACAATGAGCAGTTCTTC. It specifies CASSPPGEYNEQFF.

This clonotype was counted a few times. The rearrangement uses TRBV27 and TRBJ1-5, with D perhaps TRBD1 (5 bases). The germline V gene has CDR1 MNHEY and CDR2 SMNVEV (reference sequence). With 6 bases removed from V and 3 bases from J, the gap between germline ends came to 18 bases. This CDR3 is 16 amino acids long. DNA for the CDR3: TGTGCCAGCAGCTCCACCTGGGGCGGTGCCAATCAGCCCCAGCATTTT. Protein product: CASSSTWGGANQPQHF.

In its sample, this clonotype was seen many times. V and J are TRBV9 and TRBJ2-3, with 14 bases that match TRBD2. The CDR3 covers 16 residues. Germline V gives CDR1 SGDLS, CDR2 YYNGEE. Unmatched junction bases numbered 2, after V lost 1 base and J lost 4 bases. CDR3 in DNA: TGTGCCAGCAGCGTACAGGGACTAGCGGGAGCAGATACGCAGTATTTT. Its translation: CASSVQGLAGADTQYF.

The chain joins TRBV29-1 to TRBJ1-2; D is perhaps TRBD1 (6 bases). The germline CDR1 and CDR2 sequences are SQVTM and ANQGSEA. V was pared by 4 bases and J by 1 base, with 19 bases between. The CDR3 extends over 16 amino acids. CDR3 coding DNA: TGCAGCGTTGGAGAAAGGGCAGGGGCACTTAACTATGGCTACACCTTC. It specifies CSVGERAGALNYGYTF.

The chain carries TRBV11-2 and TRBJ2-1, with D possibly called TRBD1 or TRBD2 (6 bases each). Germline loops: CDR1 SGHAT, CDR2 FQNNGV. The ends were cut back, 1 base at V and 0 bases at J, with 19 bases in the middle. The CDR3 sequence is 19 residues long. Here the CDR3 DNA reads TGTGCCAGCAGCTTAGGTGGGGGGCTCATTCGTAGCTCCTACAATGAGCAGTTCTTC. This sequence encodes CASSLGGGLIRSSYNEQFF.

The table lists this clonotype with a few counts. V usage is TRBV28 and J usage is TRBJ2-7, with 9 nucleotides matching TRBD2. After removal of 5 bases from V and 0 bases from J, the junction contained 11 bases not matched to a gene. The CDR3 loop spans 17 amino acids. Germline-derived CDR1 and CDR2 are MDHEN and SYDVKM. CDR3 coding DNA: TGTGCCAGCAGTCCAAAACCCCGACTAGCGGCCTCCTACGAGCAGTACTTC. Translating gives CASSPKPRLAASYEQYF.

The chain couples TRBV9 to TRBJ2-2; D is perhaps TRBD1 or TRBD2 (6 bases each). This CDR3 has 15 amino acids. Per the germline V gene, CDR1 is SGDLS and CDR2 is YYNGEE. V was shortened by 0 bases and J by 4 bases, with 10 bases between the two germline ends. Here the CDR3 DNA reads TGTGCCAGCAGCGTAGTACAGGGAGGCACCGGGGAGCTGTTTTTT. Encoded protein: CASSVVQGGTGELFF.

The chain carries TRBV25-1 and TRBJ2-2; the match to TRBD1 covers 10 bases. The CDR3 has 13 residues. V trimming: 8 bases; J trimming: 6 bases; junction bases outside the gene matches: 3. Germline CDR1 MGHDK, CDR2 SYGVNS. The CDR3 DNA reads as TGTGCCAGCCTCGACAGGGGGCCCGGGGAGCTGTTTTTT. This sequence encodes CASLDRGPGELFF.

This clonotype was detected a few times. The V and J genes are TRBV20-1 and TRBJ1-1; 7 nucleotides align to TRBD1. V trimming: 5 bases; J trimming: 11 bases; junction bases outside the gene matches: 8. CDR3 length: 11 residues. The V gene's germline CDR1 is DFQATT and CDR2 SNEGSKA (reference sequence). The CDR3 bases are TGCAGTGCTGCCCGGGACAGAGAGGCTTTCTTT. It is translated as CSAARDREAFF.

A word on this clonotype: This sequence may be a read error, since a much larger clone differs from it by one base. The genes are TRBV28 and TRBJ2-1, with 12 bases fitting TRBD1. Germline CDR1 reads MDHEN; CDR2 reads SYDVKM. This CDR3 has 15 residues. The V segment lost 5 bases and the J segment 6 bases; nucleotides outside the gene matches: 5. This chain's CDR3 is CASSPGTGGFNEQFF. CDR3 DNA sequence: TGTGCCAGCAGTCCCGGGACAGGGGGCTTCAATGAGCAGTTCTTC.

V usage is TRBV5-1 and J usage is TRBJ2-5; perhaps D is TRBD1 or TRBD2 (5 bases each). V lost 1 base and J 5 bases, leaving 9 bases between the germline ends. The germline CDR1 and CDR2 sequences are SGHRS and YFSETQ. The CDR3 totals 13 residues. In DNA form, the CDR3 reads TGCGCCAGCAGCTTGTCCGGGACGGAGACCCAGTACTTC. Its translation: CASSLSGTETQYF.

This clonotype was observed a few times. The chain is built from TRBV10-3 and TRBJ2-5; the D is unclear. CDR3 length: 11 residues. Germline V gene data show CDR1 as ENHRY and CDR2 as SYGVKD. Trimming stripped 8 bases from V and 5 bases from J, with 9 bases between. CDR3 bases: TGTGCCATCGGCCCCGGGGAGACCCAGTACTTC. As protein: CAIGPGETQYF.

This clonotype has a handful of counts. This rearrangement joins TRBV2 to TRBJ2-7; 8 nucleotides agree with TRBD1. This CDR3 is built from 14 residues. Germline V gene data show CDR1 as SNHLY and CDR2 as FYNNEI. Trimming at V came to 5 bases and at J to 3 bases, leaving 6 bases not matched to a gene. DNA for the CDR3: TGTGCCAGCAGTACTTATGGACAGGGCTACGAGCAGTACTTC. It is translated as CASSTYGQGYEQYF.

This clonotype was counted ten times or more. The J gene is TRBJ2-7, the V gene TRBV12-3 or TRBV12-4; D gene unclear. This CDR3 spans 13 amino acids. V lost 3 bases and J lost 6, with 12 bases in between. Here the CDR3 DNA reads TGTGCCAGCAGTTTGTATAGGGTTGGCGAGCAGTACTTC. As protein: CASSLYRVGEQYF.

The chain uses TRBV7-9 and TRBJ2-7, with TRBD2 matching 7 bases. V shed 5 bases and J 4 bases; nucleotides not matched to a gene: 11. The CDR3 is 15 residues long. Germline V lookup: CDR1 SEHNR, CDR2 FQNEAQ (reference sequence). CDR3 sequence: CASSLEGSGQYEQYF. The CDR3 DNA is TGTGCCAGCAGCCTAGAGGGTAGCGGGCAATACGAGCAGTACTTC.

Ten or more counts support this clonotype. The J gene is TRBJ2-1, the V gene TRBV20-1; tentatively, D is TRBD1 (6 bases). In germline, CDR1 is DFQATT, CDR2 SNEGSKA (reference sequence). This CDR3 comprises 14 residues. Trimming took off 5 bases at V and 5 bases at J, with 16 bases between the two ends. CDR3 DNA sequence: TGCAGTGCTCCTAGGGGGAGTCCCCACAATGAGCAGTTCTTC. Amino acid sequence: CSAPRGSPHNEQFF.

Many counts were recorded for this clonotype. V and J are TRBV5-1 and TRBJ1-5; D is possibly TRBD1 (6 bases). The V gene lost 4 bases and the J gene lost 4 bases, with 12 bases spanning the gap. The V gene's germline CDR1 is SGHRS and CDR2 YFSETQ. The CDR3 contains 14 residues. CDR3 nucleotide sequence: TGCGCCAGCAGCCAGGAAGGGGGGAATCAGCCCCAGCATTTT. Amino acid sequence: CASSQEGGNQPQHF.

Only a few counts were recorded for this clonotype. The genes are TRBV6-2 or TRBV6-3 and TRBJ1-5; 8 bases line up with TRBD1. Germline CDR1 is MNHEY and CDR2 is SVGEGT. The CDR3 consists of 15 residues. V gave up 6 bases and J gave up 0 bases; unmatched junction bases: 4. The CDR3 loop is CASSRGQGSNQPQHF. The CDR3 DNA reads TGTGCCAGCAGCCGTGGACAGGGTAGCAATCAGCCCCAGCATTTT.

The rearrangement links TRBV5-1 to TRBJ1-4; D remains unclear. The V gene's germline CDR1 is SGHRS and CDR2 YFSETQ. Trimming pared 4 bases from V and 9 bases from J, leaving 13 bases between. The CDR3 spans 13 residues. The DNA of the CDR3 is TGCGCCAGCAGCGAAGTCGGGCAGAAAAAACTGTTTTTT. Protein: CASSEVGQKKLFF.

This clonotype turned up a few times. V gene TRBV14 combines with J gene TRBJ1-1, with 8 bases matching TRBD1. With V trimmed by 1 base and J by 8 bases, 3 bases remained unmatched. Germline loops: CDR1 SGHDN, CDR2 FVKESK. CDR3 length: 13 residues. This CDR3 reads CASSQVRDREAFF. The CDR3 coding sequence is TGTGCCAGCAGCCAAGTCCGGGACAGGGAAGCTTTCTTT. Full variable domain (rest looked up from reference TRBV14 and TRBJ1-1): EAGVTQFPSHSVIEKGQTVTLRCDPISGHDNLYWYRRVMGKEIKFLLHFVKESKQDESGMPNNRFLAERTGGTYSTLKVQPAELEDSGVYFCASSQVRDREAFFGQGTRLTVV.